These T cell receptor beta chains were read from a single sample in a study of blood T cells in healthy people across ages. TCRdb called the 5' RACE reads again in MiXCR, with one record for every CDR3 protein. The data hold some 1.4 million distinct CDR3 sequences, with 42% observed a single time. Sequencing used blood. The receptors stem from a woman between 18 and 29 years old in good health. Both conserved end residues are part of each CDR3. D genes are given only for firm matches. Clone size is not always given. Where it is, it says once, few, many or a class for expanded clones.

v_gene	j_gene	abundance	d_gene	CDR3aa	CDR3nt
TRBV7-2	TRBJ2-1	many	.	CASSAGSSYNEQFF	TGTGCCAGCAGTGCGGGGAGCTCCTACAATGAGCAGTTCTTC
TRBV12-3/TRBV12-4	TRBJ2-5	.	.	CASRLGLLEVNEQYF	TGTGCCAGCAGGCTGGGACTGCTTGAAGTCAATGAGCAGTACTTC
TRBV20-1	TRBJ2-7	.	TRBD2	CSAPPSGSNEQYF	TGCAGTGCTCCCCCGAGCGGGAGCAACGAGCAGTACTTC
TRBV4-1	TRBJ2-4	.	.	CASSQDLGGSLAKNIQYF	TGCGCCAGCAGCCAAGATCTTGGTGGGTCCCTAGCCAAAAACATTCAGTACTTC
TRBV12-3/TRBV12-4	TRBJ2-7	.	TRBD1	CASTSTGAIYEQYF	TGTGCCAGCACCTCGACAGGGGCGATCTACGAGCAGTACTTC
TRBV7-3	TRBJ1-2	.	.	CASTPAGTSYGYTF	TGTGCCAGCACGCCGGCCGGGACCAGCTATGGCTACACCTTC
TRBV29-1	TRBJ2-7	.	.	CSVEGSGPSSYNEQYF	TGCAGCGTTGAAGGGAGTGGGCCGAGCTCCTACAATGAGCAGTACTTC
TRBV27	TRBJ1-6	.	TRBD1	CASSSIRTGYNSPLHF	TGTGCCAGCAGTTCCATAAGGACAGGGTACAATTCACCCCTCCACTTT
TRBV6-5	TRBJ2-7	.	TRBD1	CASSSTQGADEQYF	TGTGCCAGCAGTTCCACACAGGGGGCGGACGAGCAGTACTTC
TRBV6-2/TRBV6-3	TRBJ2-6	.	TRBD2	CASSYLGLAGGPGANVLTF	TGTGCCAGCAGTTACTTAGGGCTAGCGGGAGGTCCTGGGGCCAACGTCCTGACTTTC
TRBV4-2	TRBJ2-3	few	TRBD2	CASSRPLAGDTDTQYF	TGTGCCAGCAGCCGGCCTTTGGCGGGGGACACAGATACGCAGTATTTT
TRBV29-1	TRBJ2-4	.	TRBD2	CSAVATSGGRNEQYF	TGCAGCGCCGTGGCAACTAGCGGGGGGAGGAATGAGCAGTACTTC
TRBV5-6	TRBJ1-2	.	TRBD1	CASSFGVLDRGNGYTF	TGTGCCAGCAGCTTCGGTGTACTGGACAGGGGTAATGGCTACACCTTC
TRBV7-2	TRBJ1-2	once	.	CASSQGGSASGDGTF	TGTGCCAGCAGCCAGGGAGGGAGCGCCTCTGGGGATGGCACCTTC
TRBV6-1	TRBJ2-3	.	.	CASRGSQFFTDTQYF	TGTGCCAGCCGAGGTTCTCAGTTCTTCACAGATACGCAGTATTTT
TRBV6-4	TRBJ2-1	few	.	CASSEEGPSSHNEQFF	TGTGCCAGCAGTGAGGAAGGCCCGAGCTCCCACAATGAGCAGTTCTTC
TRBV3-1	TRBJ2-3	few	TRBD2	CASKTSWASGSRSGTDTQYF	TGTGCCAGCAAAACTAGCTGGGCTAGCGGGAGTCGGTCTGGCACAGATACGCAGTATTTT
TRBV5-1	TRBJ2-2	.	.	CASMGDTNTGELFF	TGCGCCAGCATGGGTGACACGAACACCGGGGAGCTGTTTTTT
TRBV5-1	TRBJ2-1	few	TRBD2	CASSFSGGRSSYNEQFF	TGCGCCAGCAGCTTCAGCGGGGGCCGAAGCTCCTACAATGAGCAGTTCTTC
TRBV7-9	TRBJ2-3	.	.	CASSHWGAADTQYF	TGTGCCAGCAGCCACTGGGGGGCGGCAGATACGCAGTATTTT
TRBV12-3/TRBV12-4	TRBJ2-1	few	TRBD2	CASSLQGGRALEQFF	TGTGCCAGCAGTTTACAGGGCGGGAGGGCCCTTGAGCAGTTCTTC
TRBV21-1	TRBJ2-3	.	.	CASGTSGRSTDTQYF	TGTGCCAGCGGAACTAGCGGGAGAAGCACAGATACGCAGTATTTT
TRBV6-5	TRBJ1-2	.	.	CASSYWAGPSYGYTF	TGTGCCAGCAGTTACTGGGCAGGGCCCTCCTATGGCTACACCTTC
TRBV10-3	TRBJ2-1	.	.	CAISESTGLKHSYNEQFF	TGTGCCATCAGTGAGTCGACGGGACTCAAACACTCCTACAATGAGCAGTTCTTC
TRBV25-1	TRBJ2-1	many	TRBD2	CASGGISGTSYNEQFF	TGTGCCAGCGGGGGGATTAGCGGGACATCCTACAATGAGCAGTTCTTC
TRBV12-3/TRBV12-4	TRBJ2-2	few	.	CASSLSSWGELFF	TGTGCCAGCAGCCTCTCCAGTTGGGGGGAGCTGTTTTTT
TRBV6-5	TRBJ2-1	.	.	CAGSYDSYNEQFF	TGTGCCGGCAGTTACGACTCATACAATGAGCAGTTCTTC
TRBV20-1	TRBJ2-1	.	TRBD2	CSARSTSGGSSYNEQFF	TGCAGTGCTAGATCGACTAGCGGGGGTTCCTCCTACAATGAGCAGTTCTTC
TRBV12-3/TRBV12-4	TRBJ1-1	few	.	CASSQGPTNTEAFF	TGTGCCAGCAGTCAAGGACCCACGAACACTGAAGCTTTCTTT
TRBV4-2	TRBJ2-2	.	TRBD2	CASSQTTSGTGELFF	TGTGCCAGCAGCCAAACGACTAGCGGGACCGGGGAGCTGTTTTTT
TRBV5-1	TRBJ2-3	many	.	CASSLIGSTDTQYF	TGCGCCAGCAGCTTAATCGGTAGCACAGATACGCAGTATTTT
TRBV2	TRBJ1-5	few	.	CASSDSGGGNQPQHF	TGTGCCAGCAGTGACTCGGGGGGCGGCAATCAGCCCCAGCATTTT
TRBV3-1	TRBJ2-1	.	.	CASSQDISRYNEQFF	TGTGCCAGCAGCCAAGATATCTCGCGATACAATGAGCAGTTCTTC
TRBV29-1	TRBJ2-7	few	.	CPQSKDEQYF	TGCCCACAGTCTAAGGACGAGCAGTACTTC